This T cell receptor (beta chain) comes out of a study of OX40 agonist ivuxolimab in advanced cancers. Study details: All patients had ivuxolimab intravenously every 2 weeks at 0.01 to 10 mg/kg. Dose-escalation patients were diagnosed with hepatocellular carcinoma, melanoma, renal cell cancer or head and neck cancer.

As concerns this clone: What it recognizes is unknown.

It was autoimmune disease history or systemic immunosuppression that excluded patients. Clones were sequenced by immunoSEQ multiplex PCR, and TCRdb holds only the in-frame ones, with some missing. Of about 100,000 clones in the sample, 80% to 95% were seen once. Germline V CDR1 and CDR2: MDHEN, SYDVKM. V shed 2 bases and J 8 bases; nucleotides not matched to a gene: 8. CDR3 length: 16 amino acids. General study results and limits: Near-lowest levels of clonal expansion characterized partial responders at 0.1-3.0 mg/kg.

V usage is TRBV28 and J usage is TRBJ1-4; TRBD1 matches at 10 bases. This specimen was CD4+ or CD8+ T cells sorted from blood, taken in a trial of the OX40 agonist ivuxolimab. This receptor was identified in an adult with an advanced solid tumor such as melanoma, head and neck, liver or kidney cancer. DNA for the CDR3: TGTGCCAGCAGTTTAATTGGGACAGGGGCGCGAGAAAAACTGTTTTTT. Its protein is CASSLIGTGAREKLFF. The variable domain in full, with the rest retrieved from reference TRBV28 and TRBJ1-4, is DVKVTQSSRYLVKRTGEKVFLECVQDMDHENMFWYRQDPGLGLRLIYFSYDVKMKEKGDIPEGYSVSREKKERFSLILESASTNQTSMYLCASSLIGTGAREKLFFGSGTQLSVL.